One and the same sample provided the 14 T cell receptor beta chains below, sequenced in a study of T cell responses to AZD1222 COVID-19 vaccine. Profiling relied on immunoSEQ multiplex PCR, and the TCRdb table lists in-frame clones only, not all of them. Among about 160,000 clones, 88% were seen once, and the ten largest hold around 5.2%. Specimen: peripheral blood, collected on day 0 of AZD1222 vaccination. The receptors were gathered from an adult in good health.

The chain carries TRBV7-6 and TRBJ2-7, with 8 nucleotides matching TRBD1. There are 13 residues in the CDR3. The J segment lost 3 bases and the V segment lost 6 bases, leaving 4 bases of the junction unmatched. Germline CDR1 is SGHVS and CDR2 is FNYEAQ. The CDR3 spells CASSATGGYEQYF. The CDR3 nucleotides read TGTGCCAGCAGTGCCACAGGGGGCTACGAGCAGTACTTC.

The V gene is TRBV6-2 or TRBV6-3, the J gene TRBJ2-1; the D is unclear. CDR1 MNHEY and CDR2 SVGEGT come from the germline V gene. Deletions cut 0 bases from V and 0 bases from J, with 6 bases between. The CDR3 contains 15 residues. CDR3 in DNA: TGTGCCAGCAGTTACTCGTCGAACTCCTACAATGAGCAGTTCTTC. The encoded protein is CASSYSSNSYNEQFF.

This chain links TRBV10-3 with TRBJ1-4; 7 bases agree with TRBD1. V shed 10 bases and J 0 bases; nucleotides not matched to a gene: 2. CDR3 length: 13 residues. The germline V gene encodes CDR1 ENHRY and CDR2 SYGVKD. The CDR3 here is CATQGATNEKLFF. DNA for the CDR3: TGTGCCACCCAGGGGGCAACTAATGAAAAACTGTTTTTT.

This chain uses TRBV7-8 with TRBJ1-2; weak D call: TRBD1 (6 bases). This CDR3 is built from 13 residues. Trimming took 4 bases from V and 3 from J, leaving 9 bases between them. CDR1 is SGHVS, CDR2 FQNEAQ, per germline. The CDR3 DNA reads TGTGCCAGCAGCTCTTCAGGGGACTATGGCTACACCTTC. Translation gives CASSSSGDYGYTF. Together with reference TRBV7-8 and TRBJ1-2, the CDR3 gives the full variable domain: GAGVSQSPRYKVAKRGQDVALRCDPISGHVSLFWYQQALGQGPEFLTYFQNEAQLDKSGLPSDRFFAERPEGSVSTLKIQRTQQEDSAVYLCASSSSGDYGYTFGSGTRLTVV.

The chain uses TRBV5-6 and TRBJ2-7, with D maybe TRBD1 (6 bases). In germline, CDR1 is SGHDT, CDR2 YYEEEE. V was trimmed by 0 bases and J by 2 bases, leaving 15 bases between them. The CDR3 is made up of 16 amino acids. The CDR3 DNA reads TGTGCCAGCAGCTTGGCCGCGGACAGCCATACCTACGAGCAGTACTTC. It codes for CASSLAADSHTYEQYF.

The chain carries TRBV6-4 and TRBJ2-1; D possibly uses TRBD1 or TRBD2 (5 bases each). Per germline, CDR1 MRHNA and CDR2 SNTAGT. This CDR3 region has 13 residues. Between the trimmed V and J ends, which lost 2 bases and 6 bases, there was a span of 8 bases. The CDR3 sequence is CASSDGTTNEQFF. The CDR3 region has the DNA TGTGCCAGCAGTGACGGGACCACCAATGAGCAGTTCTTC.

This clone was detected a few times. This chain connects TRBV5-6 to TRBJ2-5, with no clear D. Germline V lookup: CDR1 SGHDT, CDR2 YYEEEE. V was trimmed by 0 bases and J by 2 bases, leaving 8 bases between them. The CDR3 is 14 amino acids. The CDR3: CASSLGSSQETQYF. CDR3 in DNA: TGTGCCAGCAGCTTGGGGTCTAGTCAAGAGACCCAGTACTTC.

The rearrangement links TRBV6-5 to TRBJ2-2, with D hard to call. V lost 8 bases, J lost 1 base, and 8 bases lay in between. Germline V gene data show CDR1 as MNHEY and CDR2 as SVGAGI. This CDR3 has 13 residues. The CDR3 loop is CASQEKNTGELFF. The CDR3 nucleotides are TGTGCCAGCCAGGAGAAGAACACCGGGGAGCTGTTTTTT.

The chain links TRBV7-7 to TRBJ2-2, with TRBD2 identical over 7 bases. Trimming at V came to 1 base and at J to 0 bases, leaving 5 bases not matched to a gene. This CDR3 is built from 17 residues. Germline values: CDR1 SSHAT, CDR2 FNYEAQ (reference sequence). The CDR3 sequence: CASSLVASGANTGELFF. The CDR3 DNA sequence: TGTGCCAGCAGCTTAGTGGCTAGCGGAGCGAACACCGGGGAGCTGTTTTTT. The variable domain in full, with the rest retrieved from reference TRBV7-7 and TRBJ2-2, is GAGVSQSPRYKVTKRGQDVTLRCDPISSHATLYWYQQALGQGPEFLTYFNYEAQPDKSGLPSDRFSAERPEGSISTLTIQRTEQRDSAMYRCASSLVASGANTGELFFGEGSRLTVL.

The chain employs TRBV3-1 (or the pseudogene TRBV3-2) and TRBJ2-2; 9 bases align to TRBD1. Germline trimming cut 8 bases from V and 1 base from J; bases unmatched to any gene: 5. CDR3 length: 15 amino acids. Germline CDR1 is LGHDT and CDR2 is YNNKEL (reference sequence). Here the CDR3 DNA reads TGTGCCAGCGGGGACAGGGAAAAGAACACCGGGGAGCTGTTTTTT. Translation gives CASGDREKNTGELFF.

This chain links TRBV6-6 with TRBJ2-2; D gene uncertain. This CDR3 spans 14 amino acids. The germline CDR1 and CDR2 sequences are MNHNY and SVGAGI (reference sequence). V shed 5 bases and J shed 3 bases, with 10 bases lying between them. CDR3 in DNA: TGTGCCAGCAGTGACTTCGCATACACCGGGGAGCTGTTTTTT. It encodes CASSDFAYTGELFF.

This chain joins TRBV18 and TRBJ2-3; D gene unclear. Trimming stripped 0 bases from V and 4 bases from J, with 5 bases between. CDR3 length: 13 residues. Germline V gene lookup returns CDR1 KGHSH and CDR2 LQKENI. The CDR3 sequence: CASSPPGSDTQYF. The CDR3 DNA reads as TGTGCCAGCTCACCACCAGGGTCAGATACGCAGTATTTT. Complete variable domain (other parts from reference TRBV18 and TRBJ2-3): NAGVMQNPRHLVRRRGQEARLRCSPMKGHSHVYWYRQLPEEGLKFMVYLQKENIIDESGMPKERFSAEFPKEGPSILRIQQVVRGDSAAYFCASSPPGSDTQYFGPGTRLTVL.

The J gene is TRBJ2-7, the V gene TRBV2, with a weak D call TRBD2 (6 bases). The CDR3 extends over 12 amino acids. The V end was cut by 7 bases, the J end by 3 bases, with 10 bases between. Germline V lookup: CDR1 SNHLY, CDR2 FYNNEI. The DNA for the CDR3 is TGTGCCAGCACGGGACTGAGCTACGAGCAGTACTTC. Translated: CASTGLSYEQYF.

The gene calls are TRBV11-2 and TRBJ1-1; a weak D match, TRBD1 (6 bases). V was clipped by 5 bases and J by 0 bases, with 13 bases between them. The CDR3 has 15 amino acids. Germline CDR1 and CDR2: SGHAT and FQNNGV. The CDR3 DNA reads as TGTGCCAGCAGCAAAGGACAGATTTTGAACACTGAAGCTTTCTTT. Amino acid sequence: CASSKGQILNTEAFF.